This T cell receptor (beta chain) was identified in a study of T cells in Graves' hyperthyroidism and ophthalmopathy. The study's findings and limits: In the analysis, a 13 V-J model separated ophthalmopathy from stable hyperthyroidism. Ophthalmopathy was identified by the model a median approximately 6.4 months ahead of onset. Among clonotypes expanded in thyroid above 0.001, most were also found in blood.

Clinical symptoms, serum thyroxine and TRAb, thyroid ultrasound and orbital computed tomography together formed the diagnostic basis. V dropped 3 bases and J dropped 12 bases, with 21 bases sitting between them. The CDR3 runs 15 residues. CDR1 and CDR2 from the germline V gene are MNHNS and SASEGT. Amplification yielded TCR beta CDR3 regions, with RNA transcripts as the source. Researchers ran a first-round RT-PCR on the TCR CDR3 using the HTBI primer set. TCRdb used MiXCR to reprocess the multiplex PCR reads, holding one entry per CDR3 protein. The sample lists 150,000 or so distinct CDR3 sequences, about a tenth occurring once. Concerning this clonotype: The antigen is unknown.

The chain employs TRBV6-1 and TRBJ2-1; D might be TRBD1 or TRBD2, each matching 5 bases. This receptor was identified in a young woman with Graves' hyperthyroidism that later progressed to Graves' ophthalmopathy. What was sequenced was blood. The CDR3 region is CASSDLMGPPLGQFF. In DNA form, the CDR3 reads TGTGCCAGCAGTGATTTAATGGGACCCCCCCTAGGGCAGTTCTTC.